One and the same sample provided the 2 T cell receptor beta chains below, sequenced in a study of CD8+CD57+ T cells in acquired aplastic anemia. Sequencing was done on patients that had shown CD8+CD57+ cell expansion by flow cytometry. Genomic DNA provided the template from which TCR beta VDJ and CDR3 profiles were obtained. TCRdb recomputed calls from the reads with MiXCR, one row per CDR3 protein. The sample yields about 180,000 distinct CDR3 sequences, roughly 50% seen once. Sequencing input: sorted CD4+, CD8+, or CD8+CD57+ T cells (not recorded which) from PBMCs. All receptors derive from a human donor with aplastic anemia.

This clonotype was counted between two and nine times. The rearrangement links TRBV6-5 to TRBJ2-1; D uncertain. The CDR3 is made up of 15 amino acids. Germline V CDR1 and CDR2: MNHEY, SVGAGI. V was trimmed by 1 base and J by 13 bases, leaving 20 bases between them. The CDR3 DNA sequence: TGTGCCAGCAGTTACTATAACGACTTTTCTTCTGGCCAGTTCTTC. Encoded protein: CASSYYNDFSSGQFF.

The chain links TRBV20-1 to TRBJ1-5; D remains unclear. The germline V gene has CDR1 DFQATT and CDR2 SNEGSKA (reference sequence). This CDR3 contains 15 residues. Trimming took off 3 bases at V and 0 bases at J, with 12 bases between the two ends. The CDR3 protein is CSASSFSHSNQPQHF. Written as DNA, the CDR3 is TGCAGTGCTAGTAGTTTTTCTCATAGCAATCAGCCCCAGCATTTT.